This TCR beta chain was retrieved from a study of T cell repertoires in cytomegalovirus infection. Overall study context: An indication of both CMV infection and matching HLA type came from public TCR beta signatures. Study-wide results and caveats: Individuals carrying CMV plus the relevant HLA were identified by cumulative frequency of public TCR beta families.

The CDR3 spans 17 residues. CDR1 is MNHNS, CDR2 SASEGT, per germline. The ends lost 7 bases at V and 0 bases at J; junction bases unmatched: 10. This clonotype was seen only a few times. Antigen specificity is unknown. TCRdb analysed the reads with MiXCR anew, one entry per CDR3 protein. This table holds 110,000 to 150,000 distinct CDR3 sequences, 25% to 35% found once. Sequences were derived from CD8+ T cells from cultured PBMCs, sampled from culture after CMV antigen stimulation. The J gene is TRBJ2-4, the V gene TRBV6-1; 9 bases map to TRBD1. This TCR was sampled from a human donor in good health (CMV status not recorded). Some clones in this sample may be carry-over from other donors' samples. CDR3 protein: CASMVRDRAVAKNIQYF. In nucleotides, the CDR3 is TGTGCCAGCATGGTCCGGGACAGGGCCGTAGCCAAAAACATTCAGTACTTC.